These T cell receptor beta chains were read from a single sample in a study of control samples from healthy donors and cancer patients. Profiling relied on immunoSEQ multiplex PCR, and the TCRdb table lists in-frame clones only, not all of them. The sample includes 2,000 to 2,500 clones, about 98% of them seen just once. The source material was PBMCs. These receptors all come from a man in his 70s with head and neck cancer. Both conserved end residues are part of each CDR3. D genes are given only for firm matches. Clone size is given for some rows only: seen once, a few or many times, or a class if the clone is expanded.

.	TRBV24-1	.	16	TRBJ2-5	TGTGCCACCAGTGATTTAGGGTTTACAGGCCAAGAGACCCAGTACTTC	CATSDLGFTGQETQYF
.	TRBV1	.	13	TRBJ2-5	TGCACCAGCAGCCTCGGCAGACAAGAGACCCAGTACTTC	CTSSLGRQETQYF
.	TRBV12-3/TRBV12-4	.	12	TRBJ2-7	TGTGCCAGCAGTTTCGGGGTAGGTCAGCAGTACTTC	CASSFGVGQQYF
.	TRBV7-8	TRBD1	17	TRBJ1-3	TGTGCCAGCAGCCTTGGGACAGGGGGAACCTCTGGAAACACCATATATTTT	CASSLGTGGTSGNTIYF
.	TRBV30	.	12	TRBJ2-7	TGTGCCTGGTCAACGGGGACCTACGAGCAGTACTTC	CAWSTGTYEQYF
.	TRBV28	TRBD1	16	TRBJ1-2	TGTGCCAGCAGTTCGGGACAGGGTGGGTTTAGCTATGGCTACACCTTC	CASSSGQGGFSYGYTF
.	TRBV25-1	.	12	TRBJ1-1	TGTGCCAGCAGTGATTTTGACACTGAAGCTTTCTTT	CASSDFDTEAFF
once	TRBV5-4	.	12	TRBJ2-3	TGTGCCAGCAGGACTAGCACAGATACGCAGTATTTT	CASRTSTDTQYF
.	TRBV30	.	13	TRBJ2-5	TGTGCCTGGAGGTGGACTGGACAAGAGACCCAGTACTTC	CAWRWTGQETQYF
once	TRBV13	.	12	TRBJ1-1	TGTGCCAGCAGCTTAAGTGGCACTGAAGCTTTCTTT	CASSLSGTEAFF
.	TRBV19	.	12	TRBJ2-2	TGTGCCAGTAGTATTCAACCCGGGGAGCTGTTTTTT	CASSIQPGELFF
once	TRBV12-3/TRBV12-4	.	12	TRBJ1-4	TGTGCCAGCAGTTTGGGGCGGAAAAAACTGTTTTTT	CASSLGRKKLFF
once	TRBV24-1	TRBD2	17	TRBJ2-1	TGTGCCACCAGTGATAGGACTAGCCTTCCCCGAACAAATGAGCAGTTCTTC	CATSDRTSLPRTNEQFF
.	TRBV2	.	14	TRBJ1-4	TGTGCCAGCAGGGGTACAGCAACTAATGAAAAACTGTTTTTT	CASRGTATNEKLFF
.	TRBV15	.	15	TRBJ2-4	TGTGCCACCAGCAGAGTCTCGGGAGTGGAAAACATTCAGTACTTC	CATSRVSGVENIQYF
.	TRBV19	TRBD1	15	TRBJ1-4	TGTGCCAGTAGTGCCTCGACAGGGAGTAATGAAAAACTGTTTTTT	CASSASTGSNEKLFF
.	TRBV19	.	13	TRBJ1-2	TGTGCCAGTAGCCTCATGGATAACTATGGCTACACCTTC	CASSLMDNYGYTF
.	TRBV19	TRBD1	15	TRBJ2-5	TGTGCCAGTAGCACGGTTTCTGCAGGGGGAGAGACCCAGTACTTC	CASSTVSAGGETQYF
.	TRBV6-6	TRBD1	15	TRBJ1-2	TGTGCCAGCAGTTACCCCGGACAGGATCGCTATGGCTACACCTTC	CASSYPGQDRYGYTF
.	TRBV5-1	TRBD2	17	TRBJ2-5	TGCGCCAGCAGCTACTCGGGACTAGCGGGGTTACAAGAGACCCAGTACTTC	CASSYSGLAGLQETQYF
.	TRBV28	.	14	TRBJ1-5	TGTGCCAGCAGTACCAGGGGTAACAATCAGCCCCAGCATTTT	CASSTRGNNQPQHF
.	TRBV5-6	.	16	TRBJ1-3	TGTGCCAGCAGCTTGGTGAGATCACCGTATGGGGACACCATATATTTT	CASSLVRSPYGDTIYF
once	TRBV14	.	15	TRBJ1-2	TGTGCCAGCAGCCTCTTACAGGGAATGAACTATGGCTACACCTTC	CASSLLQGMNYGYTF
.	TRBV12-5	.	14	TRBJ2-3	TGTGCTAGTGGTTTGGCCGCCGAGGCAGATACGCAGTATTTT	CASGLAAEADTQYF
.	TRBV3-1/TRBV3-2	TRBD2	17	TRBJ2-3	TGTGCCAGCAGCCAATTTTGGGGTAGCGGGGGAACAGATACGCAGTATTTT	CASSQFWGSGGTDTQYF
.	TRBV2	.	13	TRBJ1-2	TGTGCCAGCAGAGGGACATCTAACTATGGCTACACCTTC	CASRGTSNYGYTF
once	TRBV19	.	16	TRBJ1-3	TGTGCCAGTAGTTCTGCCCCGGGTAATCCTGGAAACACCATATATTTT	CASSSAPGNPGNTIYF
once	TRBV3-1/TRBV3-2	.	13	TRBJ1-5	TGTGCCAGCAGCAGGGACAGCAATCAGCCCCAGCATTTT	CASSRDSNQPQHF
.	TRBV19	.	13	TRBJ2-1	TGTGCCAGTTCAAGGAGATGGTTGGATGAGCAGTTCTTC	CASSRRWLDEQFF
.	TRBV5-1	TRBD2	16	TRBJ2-3	TGCGCCAGCAGCCTCTCTGGGCGGGGGGGGACAGATACGCAGTATTTT	CASSLSGRGGTDTQYF
.	TRBV6-6	TRBD1	14	TRBJ2-2	TGTGCCAGCAGTTACTCGGACAGGTCCGGGGAGCTGTTTTTT	CASSYSDRSGELFF
.	TRBV19	.	12	TRBJ1-2	TGTGCCAGTAGTATGCGTCGCTATGGCTACACCTTC	CASSMRRYGYTF
.	TRBV5-1	TRBD1	15	TRBJ2-7	TGCGCCAGCAGCTTTGGGACAGGCTTCTCCTACGAGCAGTACTTC	CASSFGTGFSYEQYF
.	TRBV11-2	TRBD1	13	TRBJ1-6	TGTGCCAGCAGCCTTGACAGGGATTCACCCCTCCACTTT	CASSLDRDSPLHF
.	TRBV18	.	15	TRBJ1-1	TGTGCCAGCTCACCCTTACAGTTATCGAACACTGAAGCTTTCTTT	CASSPLQLSNTEAFF
.	TRBV11-3	.	12	TRBJ1-1	TGTGCCAGCCACGACCTAGAGTCTGAAGCTTTCTTT	CASHDLESEAFF
.	TRBV19	.	15	TRBJ1-3	TGTGCCAGTAGTACCTTGGACGGATCTGGAAACACCATATATTTT	CASSTLDGSGNTIYF
.	TRBV7-2	.	14	TRBJ2-7	TGTGCCAGCAGCTTTGGGACTTCCTCCTACGAGCAGTACTTC	CASSFGTSSYEQYF
.	TRBV13	.	15	TRBJ2-7	TGTGCCAGCAGCTTAGGCGCAGGGAAGCGGTCCGAGCAGTACTTC	CASSLGAGKRSEQYF
.	TRBV24-1	TRBD1	16	TRBJ2-5	TGTGCCACCAGTGACGATCGGGACAGCCTGCAAGAGACCCAGTACTTC	CATSDDRDSLQETQYF
.	TRBV5-5	.	13	TRBJ2-7	TGTGCCAGCAGCTCCGCGGTGGGGGACGAGCAGTACTTC	CASSSAVGDEQYF
.	TRBV6-2/TRBV6-3	.	11	TRBJ1-1	TGTGCCAGCAGTTACGTAAGCGACGCTTTCTTT	CASSYVSDAFF
.	TRBV7-8	TRBD1	13	TRBJ1-2	TGTGCCAGCAGCTTAGGACAGGGCTATGGCTACACCTTC	CASSLGQGYGYTF
.	TRBV27	.	13	TRBJ1-1	TGTGCCAGCTACACCCGGGACGTCAGGAAAGCTTTCTTT	CASYTRDVRKAFF
.	TRBV19	.	14	TRBJ2-4	TGTGCCAGTAGTATGAGGGGAGGATTAGGCATTCAGTACTTC	CASSMRGGLGIQYF
.	TRBV11-2	TRBD1	15	TRBJ1-1	TGTGCCAGCAGAAAAGGGGGACAGTGGGGGACTGAAGCTTTCTTT	CASRKGGQWGTEAFF
.	TRBV24-1	TRBD2	17	TRBJ2-3	TGTGCCACCAGTGATCCCCGGACTAGCGGAAACGTGAATACGCAGTATTTT	CATSDPRTSGNVNTQYF
.	TRBV5-5	.	13	TRBJ2-5	TGTGCCAGCAGCTTGGCTAGCCAAGAGACCCAGTACTTC	CASSLASQETQYF
.	TRBV30	TRBD2	18	TRBJ2-7	TGTGCCTGGAGTCCACCCGAACTACCGGGACTAGCGGGGTTTGAGCAGTACTTC	CAWSPPELPGLAGFEQYF
.	TRBV18	TRBD2	15	TRBJ2-7	TGTGCCAGCTCACACACCACTAGCGGGGGGTACGAGCAGTACTTC	CASSHTTSGGYEQYF
.	TRBV27	.	15	TRBJ2-7	TGTGCCAGCAGTTTATCTATCGCAGGCTCCTACGAGCAGTACTTC	CASSLSIAGSYEQYF
.	TRBV5-6	.	15	TRBJ2-7	TGTGCCAGCAGCTCGCCGCGGGGCAGTCCCTACGAGCAGTACTTC	CASSSPRGSPYEQYF
.	TRBV27	TRBD1	13	TRBJ1-2	TGTGCCAGCAGTCAGGGACAGGTCTATGGCTACACCTTC	CASSQGQVYGYTF
.	TRBV12-5	.	18	TRBJ2-6	TGTGCTAGTGGTCTTCGGACTTTGCAGCAAAGTCGGGCCAACGTCCTGACTTTC	CASGLRTLQQSRANVLTF
.	TRBV3-1/TRBV3-2	.	17	TRBJ1-4	TGTGCCAGCAGCCACCGCCGGGACATTGCAACTAATGAAAAACTGTTTTTT	CASSHRRDIATNEKLFF
.	TRBV9	.	15	TRBJ1-6	TGTGCCAGCAGCGTAAATACAGAAAAAAGTTCACCCCTCCACTTT	CASSVNTEKSSPLHF
.	TRBV2	TRBD1	13	TRBJ1-3	TGTGCCAGCAAAAGGGACAGCGGAAACACCATATATTTT	CASKRDSGNTIYF
.	TRBV5-1	.	15	TRBJ2-7	TGCGCCAGCAGCTTGGTGGTTGGGGACCAATACGAGCAGTACTTC	CASSLVVGDQYEQYF
.	TRBV6-6	.	14	TRBJ1-2	TGTGCCAGCAGTTACGACAGTTCCTCCTATGGCTACACCTTC	CASSYDSSSYGYTF
.	TRBV19	.	14	TRBJ1-2	TGTGCCAGTAACCTGGACAGCCATAACTATGGCTACACCTTC	CASNLDSHNYGYTF